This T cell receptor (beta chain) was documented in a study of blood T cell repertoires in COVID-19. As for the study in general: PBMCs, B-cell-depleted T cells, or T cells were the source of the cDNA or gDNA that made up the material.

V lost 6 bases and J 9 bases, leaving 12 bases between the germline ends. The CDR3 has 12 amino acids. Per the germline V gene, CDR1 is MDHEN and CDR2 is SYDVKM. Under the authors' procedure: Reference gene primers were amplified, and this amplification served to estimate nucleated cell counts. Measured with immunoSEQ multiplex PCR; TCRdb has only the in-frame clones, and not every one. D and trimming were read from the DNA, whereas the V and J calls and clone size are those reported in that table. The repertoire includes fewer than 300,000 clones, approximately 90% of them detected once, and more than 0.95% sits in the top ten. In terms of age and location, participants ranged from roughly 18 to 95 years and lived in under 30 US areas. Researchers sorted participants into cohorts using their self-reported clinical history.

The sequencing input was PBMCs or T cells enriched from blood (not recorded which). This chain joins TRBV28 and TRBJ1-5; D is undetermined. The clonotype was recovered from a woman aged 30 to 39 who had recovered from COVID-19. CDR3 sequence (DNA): TGTGCCAGCAGAACCACCGCGGCGCCCCAGCATTTT. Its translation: CASRTTAAPQHF.